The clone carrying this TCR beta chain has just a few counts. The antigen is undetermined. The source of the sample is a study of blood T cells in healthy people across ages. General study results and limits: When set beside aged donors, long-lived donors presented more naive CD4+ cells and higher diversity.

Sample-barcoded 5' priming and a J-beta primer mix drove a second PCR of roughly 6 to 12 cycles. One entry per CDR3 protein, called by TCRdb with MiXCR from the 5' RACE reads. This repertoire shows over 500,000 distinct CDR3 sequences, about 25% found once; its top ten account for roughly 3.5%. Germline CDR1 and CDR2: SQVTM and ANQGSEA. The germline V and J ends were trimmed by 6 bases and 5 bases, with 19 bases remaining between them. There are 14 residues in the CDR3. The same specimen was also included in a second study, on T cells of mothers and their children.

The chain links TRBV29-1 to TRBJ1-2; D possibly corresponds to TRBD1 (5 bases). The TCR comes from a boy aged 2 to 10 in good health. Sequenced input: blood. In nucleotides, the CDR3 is TGCAGCGTGGTTCCCAGGGAGACCAATTATGGCTACACCTTC. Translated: CSVVPRETNYGYTF.